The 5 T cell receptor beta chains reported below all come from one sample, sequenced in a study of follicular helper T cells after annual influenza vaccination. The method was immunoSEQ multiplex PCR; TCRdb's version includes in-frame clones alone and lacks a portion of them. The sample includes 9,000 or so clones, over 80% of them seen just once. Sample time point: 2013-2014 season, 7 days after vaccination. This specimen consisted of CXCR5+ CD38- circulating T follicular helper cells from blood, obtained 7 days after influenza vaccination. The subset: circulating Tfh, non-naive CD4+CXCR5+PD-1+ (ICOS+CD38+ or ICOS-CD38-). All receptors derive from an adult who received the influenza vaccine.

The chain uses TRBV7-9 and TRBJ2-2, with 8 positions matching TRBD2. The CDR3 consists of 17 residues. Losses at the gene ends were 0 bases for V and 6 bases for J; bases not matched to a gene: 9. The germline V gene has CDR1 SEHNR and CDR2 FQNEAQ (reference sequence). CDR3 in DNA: TGTGCCAGCAGCTTAGCTCCCGGAGGCGGGAGGCCCGGGGAGCTGTTTTTT. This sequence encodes CASSLAPGGGRPGELFF.

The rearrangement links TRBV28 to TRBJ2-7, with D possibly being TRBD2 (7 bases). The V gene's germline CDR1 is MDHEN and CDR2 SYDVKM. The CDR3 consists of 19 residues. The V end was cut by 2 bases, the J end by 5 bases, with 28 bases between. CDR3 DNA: TGTGCCAGCAGTTTAAGGGGGGGGGTGCGGAGGGAACTCCTCCACGAGCAGTACTTC. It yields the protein CASSLRGGVRRELLHEQYF.

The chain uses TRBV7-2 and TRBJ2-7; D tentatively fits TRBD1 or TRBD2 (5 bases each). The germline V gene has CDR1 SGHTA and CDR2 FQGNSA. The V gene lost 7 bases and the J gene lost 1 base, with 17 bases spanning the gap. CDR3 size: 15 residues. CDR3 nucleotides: TGTGCCAGCACCCTCGGGGCAGGGCGATCCTACGAGCAGTACTTC. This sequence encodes CASTLGAGRSYEQYF.

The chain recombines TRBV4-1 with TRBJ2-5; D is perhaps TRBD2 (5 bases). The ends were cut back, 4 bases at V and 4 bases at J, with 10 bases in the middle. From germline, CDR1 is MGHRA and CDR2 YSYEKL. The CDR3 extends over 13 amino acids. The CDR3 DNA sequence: TGCGCCAGCAGCCTCGGACTGGTAGAGACCCAGTACTTC. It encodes CASSLGLVETQYF.

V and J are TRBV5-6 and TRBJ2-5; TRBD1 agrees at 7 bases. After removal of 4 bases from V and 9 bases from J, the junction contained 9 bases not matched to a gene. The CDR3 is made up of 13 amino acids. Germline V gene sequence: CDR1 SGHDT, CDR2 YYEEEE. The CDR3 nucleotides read TGTGCCAGCAGCCCGGGACAGCAAGGGGCCCAGTACTTC. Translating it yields CASSPGQQGAQYF. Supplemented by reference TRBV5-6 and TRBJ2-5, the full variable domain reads DAGVTQSPTHLIKTRGQQVTLRCSPKSGHDTVSWYQQALGQGPQFIFQYYEEEERQRGNFPDRFSGHQFPNYSSELNVNALLLGDSALYLCASSPGQQGAQYFGPGTRLLVL.